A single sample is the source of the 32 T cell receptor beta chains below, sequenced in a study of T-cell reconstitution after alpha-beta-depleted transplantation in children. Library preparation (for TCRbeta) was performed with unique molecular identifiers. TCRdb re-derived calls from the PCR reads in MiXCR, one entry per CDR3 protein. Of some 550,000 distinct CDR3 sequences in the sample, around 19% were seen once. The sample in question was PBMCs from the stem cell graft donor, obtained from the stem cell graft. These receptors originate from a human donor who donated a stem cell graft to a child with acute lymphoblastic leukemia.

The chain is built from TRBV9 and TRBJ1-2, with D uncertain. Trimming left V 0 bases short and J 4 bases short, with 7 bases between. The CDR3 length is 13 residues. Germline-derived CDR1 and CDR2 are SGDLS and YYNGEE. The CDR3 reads CASSVDDGYGYTF. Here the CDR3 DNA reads TGTGCCAGCAGCGTAGACGACGGCTATGGCTACACCTTC.

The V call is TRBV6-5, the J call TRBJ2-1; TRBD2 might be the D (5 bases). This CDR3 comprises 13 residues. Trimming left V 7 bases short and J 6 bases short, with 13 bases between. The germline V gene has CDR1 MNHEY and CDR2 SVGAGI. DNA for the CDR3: TGTGCCAGCAAACTGAGTGGGAGCAATGAGCAGTTCTTC. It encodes CASKLSGSNEQFF.

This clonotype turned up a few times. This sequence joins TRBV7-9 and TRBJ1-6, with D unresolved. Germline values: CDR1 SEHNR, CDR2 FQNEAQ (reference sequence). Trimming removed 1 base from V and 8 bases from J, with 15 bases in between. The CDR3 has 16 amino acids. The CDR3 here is CASSLDGRVVDSPLHF. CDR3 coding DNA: TGTGCCAGCAGCTTAGATGGAAGGGTAGTTGATTCACCCCTCCACTTT. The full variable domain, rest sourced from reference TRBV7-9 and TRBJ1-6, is DTGVSQNPRHKITKRGQNVTFRCDPISEHNRLYWYRQTLGQGPEFLTYFQNEAQLEKSRLLSDRFSAERPKGSFSTLEIQRTEQGDSAMYLCASSLDGRVVDSPLHFGNGTRLTVT.

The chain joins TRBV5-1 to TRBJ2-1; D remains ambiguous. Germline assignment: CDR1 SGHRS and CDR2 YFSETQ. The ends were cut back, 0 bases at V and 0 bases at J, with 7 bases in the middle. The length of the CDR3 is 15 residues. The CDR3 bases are TGCGCCAGCAGCTTGGTGGATCCCTCCTACAATGAGCAGTTCTTC. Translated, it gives CASSLVDPSYNEQFF.

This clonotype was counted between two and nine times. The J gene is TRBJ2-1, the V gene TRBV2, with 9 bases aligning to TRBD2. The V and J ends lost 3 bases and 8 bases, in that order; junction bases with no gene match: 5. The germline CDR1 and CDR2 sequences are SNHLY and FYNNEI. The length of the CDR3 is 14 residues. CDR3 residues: CASSEPRTSDEQFF. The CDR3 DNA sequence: TGTGCCAGCAGTGAGCCTCGGACTAGCGATGAGCAGTTCTTC.

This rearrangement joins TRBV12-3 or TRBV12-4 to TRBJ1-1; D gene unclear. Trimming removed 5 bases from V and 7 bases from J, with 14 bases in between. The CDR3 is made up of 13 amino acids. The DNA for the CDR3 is TGTGCCAGCAGTCCGTCCGGACGGCTTGAAGCTTTCTTT. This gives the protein CASSPSGRLEAFF.

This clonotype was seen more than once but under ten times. The CDR3 DNA is TGCGCCAGCAGCTCCGACGGACGAGCCAAAAACATTCAGTACTTC. Its translation is CASSSDGRAKNIQYF. The chain has TRBV4-1 and TRBJ2-4; no firm D call. The germline gives CDR1 MGHRA, CDR2 YSYEKL. This CDR3 is built from 15 residues. V lost 5 bases to trimming and J lost 0 bases, with 11 bases between them.

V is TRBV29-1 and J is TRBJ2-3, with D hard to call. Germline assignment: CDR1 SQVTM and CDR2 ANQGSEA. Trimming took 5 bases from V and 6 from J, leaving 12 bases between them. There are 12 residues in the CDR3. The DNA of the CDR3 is TGCAGCGTTTTGGCTATCCGGGATACGCAGTATTTT. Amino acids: CSVLAIRDTQYF.

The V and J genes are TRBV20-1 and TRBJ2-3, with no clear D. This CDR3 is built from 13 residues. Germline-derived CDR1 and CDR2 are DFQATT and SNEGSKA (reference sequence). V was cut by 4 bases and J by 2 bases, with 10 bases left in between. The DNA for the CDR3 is TGCAGTGCTATTTACCAATACACAGATACGCAGTATTTT. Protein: CSAIYQYTDTQYF.

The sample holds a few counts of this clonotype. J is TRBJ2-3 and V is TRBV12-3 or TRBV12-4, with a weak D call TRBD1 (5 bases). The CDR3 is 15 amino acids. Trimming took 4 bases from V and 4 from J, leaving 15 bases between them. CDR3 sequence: CASSSRATGSDTQYF. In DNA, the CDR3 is TGTGCCAGCAGTTCCAGGGCCACCGGGTCAGATACGCAGTATTTT.

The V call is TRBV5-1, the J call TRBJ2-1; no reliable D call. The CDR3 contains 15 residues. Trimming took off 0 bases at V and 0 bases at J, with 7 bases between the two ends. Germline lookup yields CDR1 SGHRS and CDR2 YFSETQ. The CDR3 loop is CASSLASSSYNEQFF. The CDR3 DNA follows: TGCGCCAGCAGCTTGGCCTCGAGCTCCTACAATGAGCAGTTCTTC.

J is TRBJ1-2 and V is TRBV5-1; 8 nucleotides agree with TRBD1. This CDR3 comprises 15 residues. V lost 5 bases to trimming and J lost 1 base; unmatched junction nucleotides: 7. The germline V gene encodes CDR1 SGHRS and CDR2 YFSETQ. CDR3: CASRGQVPVNYGYTF. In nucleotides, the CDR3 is TGCGCCAGCAGGGGACAGGTCCCAGTTAACTATGGCTACACCTTC.

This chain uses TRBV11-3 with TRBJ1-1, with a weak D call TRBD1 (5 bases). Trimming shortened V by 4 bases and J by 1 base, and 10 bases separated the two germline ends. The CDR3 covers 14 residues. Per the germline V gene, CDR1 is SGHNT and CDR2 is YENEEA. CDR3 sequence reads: CASSSYGANTEAFF. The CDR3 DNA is TGTGCCAGCAGCTCCTACGGGGCGAACACTGAAGCTTTCTTT.

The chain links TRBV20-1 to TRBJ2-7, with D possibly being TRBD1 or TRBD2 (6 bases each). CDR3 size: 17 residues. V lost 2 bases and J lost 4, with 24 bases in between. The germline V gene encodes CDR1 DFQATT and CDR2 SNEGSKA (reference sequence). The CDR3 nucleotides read TGCAGTGCTAGACTCCCCTCGCGGGGCAGGGGTCAGTACGAGCAGTACTTC. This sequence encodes CSARLPSRGRGQYEQYF.

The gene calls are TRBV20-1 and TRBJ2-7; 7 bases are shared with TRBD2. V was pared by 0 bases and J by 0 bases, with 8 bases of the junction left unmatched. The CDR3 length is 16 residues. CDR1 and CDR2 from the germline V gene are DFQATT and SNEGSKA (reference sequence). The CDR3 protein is CSARDERGQASYEQYF. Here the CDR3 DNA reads TGCAGTGCTAGAGACGAGCGGGGCCAGGCCTCCTACGAGCAGTACTTC.

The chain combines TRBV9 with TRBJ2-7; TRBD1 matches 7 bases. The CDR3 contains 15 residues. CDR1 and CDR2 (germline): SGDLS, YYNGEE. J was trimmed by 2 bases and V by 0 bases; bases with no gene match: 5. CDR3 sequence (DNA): TGTGCCAGCAGCGTAGGGACAGGCACAGCCTACGAGCAGTACTTC. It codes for CASSVGTGTAYEQYF.

As DNA, the CDR3 is TGTGCCAGCAGCTTAGCGGGCGGACAGTACTTCTCCTACAATGAGCAGTTCTTC. Protein: CASSLAGGQYFSYNEQFF. The chain joins TRBV7-6 to TRBJ2-1; D may be TRBD1 (6 bases). The CDR3 is 18 residues long. V was trimmed by 0 bases and J by 0 bases, leaving 15 bases between them. Looked up from germline, CDR1 is SGHVS and CDR2 is FNYEAQ.

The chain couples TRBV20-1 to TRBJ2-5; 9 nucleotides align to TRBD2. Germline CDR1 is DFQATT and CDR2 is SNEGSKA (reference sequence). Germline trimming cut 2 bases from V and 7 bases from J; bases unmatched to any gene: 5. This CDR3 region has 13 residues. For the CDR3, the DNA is TGCAGTGCTAGACTAGCGGGGAGGGGGACCCAGTACTTC. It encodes CSARLAGRGTQYF.

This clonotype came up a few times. This CDR3 is CSAHLLNDTGELFF. The CDR3 DNA is TGCAGTGCTCACCTCTTGAATGACACCGGGGAGCTGTTTTTT. This rearrangement joins TRBV20-1 to TRBJ2-2, with D unclear. Per germline, CDR1 DFQATT and CDR2 SNEGSKA (reference sequence). The V end was cut by 5 bases, the J end by 3 bases, with 13 bases between. The CDR3 covers 14 residues.

In nucleotides, the CDR3 is TGCGCCAGCAGTTTCGGGACAGCGAACACGGAGCAGTTCTTC. Translating gives CASSFGTANTEQFF. This chain joins TRBV5-1 and TRBJ2-1; 7 bases match TRBD1. The CDR3 length is 14 residues. Germline lookup yields CDR1 SGHRS and CDR2 YFSETQ. Germline trimming cut 5 bases from V and 10 bases from J; bases unmatched to any gene: 12.

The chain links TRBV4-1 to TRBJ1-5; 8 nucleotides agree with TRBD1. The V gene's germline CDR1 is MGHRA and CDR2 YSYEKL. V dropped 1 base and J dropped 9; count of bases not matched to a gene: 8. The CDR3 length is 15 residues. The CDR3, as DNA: TGCGCCAGCAGCCAAGTTTACAGGGGGGTTTTGCCCCAGCATTTT. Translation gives CASSQVYRGVLPQHF.

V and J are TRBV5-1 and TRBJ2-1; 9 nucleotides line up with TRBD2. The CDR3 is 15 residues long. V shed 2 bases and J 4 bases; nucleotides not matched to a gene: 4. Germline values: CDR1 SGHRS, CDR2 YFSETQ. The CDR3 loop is CASSFIAGGYNEQFF. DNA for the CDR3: TGCGCCAGCAGCTTTATCGCGGGAGGGTACAATGAGCAGTTCTTC.

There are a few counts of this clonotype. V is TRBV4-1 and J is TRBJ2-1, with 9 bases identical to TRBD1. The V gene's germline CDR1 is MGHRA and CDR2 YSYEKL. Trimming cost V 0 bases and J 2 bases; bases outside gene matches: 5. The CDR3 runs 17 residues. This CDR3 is CASSQDLDRGPYNEQFF. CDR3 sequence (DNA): TGCGCCAGCAGCCAAGATCTGGACAGGGGCCCCTACAATGAGCAGTTCTTC.

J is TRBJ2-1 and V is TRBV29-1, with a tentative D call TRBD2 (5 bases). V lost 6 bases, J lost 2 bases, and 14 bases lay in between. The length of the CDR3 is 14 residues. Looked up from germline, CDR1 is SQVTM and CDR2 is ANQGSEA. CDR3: CSVLGGSTYNEQFF. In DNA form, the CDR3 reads TGCAGCGTGCTAGGCGGGTCTACCTACAATGAGCAGTTCTTC.

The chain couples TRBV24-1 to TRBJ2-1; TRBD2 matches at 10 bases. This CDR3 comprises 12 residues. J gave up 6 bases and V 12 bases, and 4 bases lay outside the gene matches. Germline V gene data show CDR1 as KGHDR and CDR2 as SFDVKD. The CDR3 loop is CAVGLASNEQFF. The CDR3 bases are TGTGCCGTGGGACTAGCGAGCAATGAGCAGTTCTTC.

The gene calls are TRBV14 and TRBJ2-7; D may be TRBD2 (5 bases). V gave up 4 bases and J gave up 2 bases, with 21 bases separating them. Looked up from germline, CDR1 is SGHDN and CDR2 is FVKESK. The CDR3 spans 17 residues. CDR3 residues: CASSPGLLRKKAYEQYF. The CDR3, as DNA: TGTGCCAGCAGCCCTGGACTCCTCCGGAAAAAAGCCTACGAGCAGTACTTC.

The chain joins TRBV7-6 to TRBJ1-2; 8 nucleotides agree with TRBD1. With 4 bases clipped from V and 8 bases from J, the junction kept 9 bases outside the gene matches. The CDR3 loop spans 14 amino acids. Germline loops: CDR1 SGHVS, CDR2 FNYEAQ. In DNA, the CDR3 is TGTGCCAGCAGCTCCCCGGGGACAGGAGGCGGCTACACCTTC. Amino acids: CASSSPGTGGGYTF.

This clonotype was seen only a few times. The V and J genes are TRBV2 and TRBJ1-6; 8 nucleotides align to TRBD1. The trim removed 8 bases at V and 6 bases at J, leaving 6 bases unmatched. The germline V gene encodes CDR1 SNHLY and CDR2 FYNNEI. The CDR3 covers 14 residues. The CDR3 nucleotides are TGTGCCAGCGGAGGACAGGGTATTAATTCACCCCTCCACTTT. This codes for CASGGQGINSPLHF.

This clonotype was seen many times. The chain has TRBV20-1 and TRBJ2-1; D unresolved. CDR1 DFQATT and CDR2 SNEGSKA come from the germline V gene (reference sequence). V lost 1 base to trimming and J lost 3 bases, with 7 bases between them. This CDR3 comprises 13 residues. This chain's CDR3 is CSARVQDYNEQFF. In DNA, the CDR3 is TGCAGTGCTAGAGTTCAGGACTACAATGAGCAGTTCTTC.

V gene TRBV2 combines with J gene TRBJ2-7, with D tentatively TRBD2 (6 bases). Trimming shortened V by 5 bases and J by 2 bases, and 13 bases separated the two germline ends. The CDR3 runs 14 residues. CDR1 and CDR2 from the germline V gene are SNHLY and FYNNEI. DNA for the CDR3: TGTGCCAGCAGTTCCCAGGGAGGTACCTACGAGCAGTACTTC. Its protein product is CASSSQGGTYEQYF.

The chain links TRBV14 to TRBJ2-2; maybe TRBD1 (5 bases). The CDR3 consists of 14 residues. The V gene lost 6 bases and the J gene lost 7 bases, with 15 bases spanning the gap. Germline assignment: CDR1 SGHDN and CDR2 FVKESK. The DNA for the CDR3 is TGTGCCAGCAGGTTGGCTGGGGCTGGCGGGGAGCTGTTTTTT. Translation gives CASRLAGAGGELFF.

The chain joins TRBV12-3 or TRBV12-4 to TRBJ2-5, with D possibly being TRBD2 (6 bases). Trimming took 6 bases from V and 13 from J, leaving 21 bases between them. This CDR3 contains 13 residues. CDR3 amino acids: CASSLSPREGLYF. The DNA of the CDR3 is TGTGCCAGCAGCTTATCCCCCCGCGAGGGACTGTACTTC.